This is a list of T cell receptor beta chains from one sample in a study of blood T cell repertoires in COVID-19. The protocol was immunoSEQ multiplex PCR, while the TCRdb copy is restricted to in-frame clones and leaves out a portion. Seen here are some 180,000 clones, 80% observed once, and the top ten hold roughly 14%. Sequenced sample: PBMCs or T cells enriched from blood (not recorded which). These TCRs come from a man aged 60-69 years who had been exposed to COVID-19. Each CDR3 is given with its conserved first and last residue. The order of the fields is V gene, J gene, CDR3 protein.

>TRBV24-1|TRBJ2-1
CATSDVVTSSYNEQFF
>TRBV19|TRBJ2-1
CASTPLAGAYNEQFF
>TRBV15|TRBJ2-3
CATSSRGQGSDTQYF
>TRBV7-9|TRBJ1-5
CASSSSGTGTQPQHF
>TRBV6-5|TRBJ2-2
CASSYSIIRGTGELFF
>TRBV6-1|TRBJ1-4
CASSGQGNFPSNEKLFF
>TRBV9|TRBJ2-3
CASTGSASGSDTQYF
>TRBV5-6|TRBJ1-5
CASSQGLYSNQPQHF
>TRBV7-2|TRBJ2-1
CASSPDWSSYNEQFF
>TRBV28|TRBJ1-5
CASNDRDGQPQHF
>TRBV6-5|TRBJ1-1
CASSYSGGANTEAFF